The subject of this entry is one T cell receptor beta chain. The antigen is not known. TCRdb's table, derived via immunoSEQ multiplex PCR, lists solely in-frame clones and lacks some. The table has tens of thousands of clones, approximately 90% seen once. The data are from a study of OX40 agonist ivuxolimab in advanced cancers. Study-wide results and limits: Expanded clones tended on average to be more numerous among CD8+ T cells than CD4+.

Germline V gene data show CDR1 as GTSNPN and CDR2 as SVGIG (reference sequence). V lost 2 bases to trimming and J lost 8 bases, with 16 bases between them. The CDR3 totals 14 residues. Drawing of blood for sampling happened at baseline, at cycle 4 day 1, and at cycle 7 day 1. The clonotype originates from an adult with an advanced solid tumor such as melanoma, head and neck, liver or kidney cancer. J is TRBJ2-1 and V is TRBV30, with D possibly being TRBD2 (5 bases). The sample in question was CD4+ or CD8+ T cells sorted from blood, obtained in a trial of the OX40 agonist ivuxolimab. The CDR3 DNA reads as TGTGCCTGGAGTACGGGGAGAGCCGGCGATGAGCAGTTCTTC. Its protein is CAWSTGRAGDEQFF.